What follows describes a single TCR beta chain. In this sample, this clonotype turned up a few times. Which antigen it targets is not known. No much larger clone is present one base from it, and per-base qualities are unavailable. This entry is derived from a study of T cell repertoires in cytomegalovirus infection (dated by TCRdb to between 2018 and 2021). The study in broad terms: Donor HLA type was relevant to the analysis, as public TCR beta signatures indicated carriage of CMV infection together with the matching HLA type. The full study reports these points: Cumulative frequency of public TCR beta family members discriminated carriers of CMV infection plus the relevant HLA type in this cohort and an independent roughly 320-donor cohort. In the ex vivo response, HLA-C-restricted CMV-specific TCR beta clonotypes were dominant, and in two of eight donors the single most frequent clonotype came from this HLA-C-restricted group.

Sequencing was carried out with an Illumina HiSeq 1500. The public sequencing data were trimmed at Q25 with fastp and processed into clonotypes with MiXCR by TCRdb, which kept only in-frame beta chains. Entries are consolidated by CDR3 protein sequence, retaining the most common genes and DNA. This sample lists around 330,000 distinct CDR3 sequences; about 17% were detected once. The ten largest clones add up to around 11% of the sample. Including cysteine and phenylalanine, the CDR3 has 16 amino acids. Only CDR3 DNA is held: 48 bases, read in frame from base 1. CDR1 SGHKS and CDR2 YYEKEE are derived from the germline V gene (reference sequence). Trimmed from V: 0 bases; trimmed from J: 2 bases; junction bases lacking a gene match: 4.

The sequencing sample was made of PBMCs. The receptor chain draws on TRBV5-5 and TRBJ2-1; 8 nucleotides in the junction match TRBD1. This receptor was obtained from a human donor in good health (CMV status not recorded). Some clones in this sample may be carry-over from other donors' samples. The DNA reads TGTGCCAGCAGCTTGGGGACAGGGCATACCTACAATGAGCAGTTCTTC. Its product reads: CASSLGTGHTYNEQFF. When the CDR3 is completed using the reference TRBV5-5 and TRBJ2-1 genes on either side, the full variable domain is DAGVTQSPTHLIKTRGQQVTLRCSPISGHKSVSWYQQVLGQGPQFIFQYYEKEERGRGNFPDRFSARQFPNYSSELNVNALLLGDSALYLCASSLGTGHTYNEQFFGPGTRLTVL.